Presented here are 21 T cell receptor beta chains from one specimen sequenced in a study of blood T cell repertoires in COVID-19. Measured with immunoSEQ multiplex PCR; TCRdb has only the in-frame clones, and not every one. Among some 70,000 clones listed, around 86% were seen once. Sequencing input: peripheral blood. These receptors all stem from a man between 50 and 59 years old with active COVID-19.

This clone was seen a handful of times. The chain uses TRBV5-4 and TRBJ1-6, with D perhaps TRBD1 (5 bases). The CDR3 has 16 residues. Germline loops: CDR1 SGHNT, CDR2 YYREEE (reference sequence). The V and J ends lost 4 bases and 0 bases respectively, with 11 bases between them. This CDR3 reads CASSGDGSSYNSPLHF. CDR3 sequence (DNA): TGTGCCAGCAGCGGGGACGGGAGCTCCTATAATTCACCCCTCCACTTT.

The chain uses TRBV5-1 and TRBJ2-3; possibly TRBD2 for D (5 bases). Trimming took off 4 bases at V and 4 bases at J, with 19 bases between the two ends. Germline lookup yields CDR1 SGHRS and CDR2 YFSETQ. The CDR3 covers 16 residues. This CDR3 is CASSPPLDWRADTQYF. The CDR3 DNA reads as TGCGCCAGCAGCCCCCCCCTAGATTGGCGGGCAGATACGCAGTATTTT. Full variable domain (remainder filled in from reference TRBV5-1 and TRBJ2-3): KAGVTQTPRYLIKTRGQQVTLSCSPISGHRSVSWYQQTPGQGLQFLFEYFSETQRNKGNFPGRFSGRQFSNSRSEMNVSTLELGDSALYLCASSPPLDWRADTQYFGPGTRLTVL.

This chain uses TRBV12-5 with TRBJ2-5, with a possible D match to TRBD1 (5 bases). The CDR3 loop spans 13 amino acids. Trimming removed 7 bases at V and 4 bases at J, with 13 bases between. Germline CDR1 and CDR2: LGHNT and FRNRAP. The CDR3 nucleotides read TGTGCTAGTGCACAATCAGGGTCAGAGACCCAGTACTTC. This encodes CASAQSGSETQYF.

This rearrangement joins TRBV29-1 to TRBJ1-1; D not certain. Germline CDR1 and CDR2: SQVTM and ANQGSEA. Trimming took 4 bases from V and 0 from J, leaving 9 bases between them. The CDR3 sequence is 13 residues long. The CDR3 bases are TGCAGCGTTGTGTTACAAGTGAACACTGAAGCTTTCTTT. Translated, it gives CSVVLQVNTEAFF.

J is TRBJ2-1 and V is TRBV4-2; 16 nucleotides line up with TRBD2. Trimming cost V 2 bases and J 0 bases; bases outside gene matches: 4. The CDR3 contains 19 residues. Germline V CDR1 and CDR2: LGHNA, YNFKEQ. CDR3 bases: TGTGCCAGCAGCCAAACGGGACTAGCGGGAGGGAGCTCCTACAATGAGCAGTTCTTC. Its protein product is CASSQTGLAGGSSYNEQFF.

The chain combines TRBV4-1 with TRBJ1-5, with a weak D call TRBD1 (6 bases). From germline, CDR1 is MGHRA and CDR2 YSYEKL. The CDR3 runs to 16 residues. The ends were cut back, 4 bases at V and 6 bases at J, with 19 bases in the middle. Here the CDR3 DNA reads TGCGCCAGCAGCCGCGCCGCCAGGGGTGAGGGTCAGCCCCAGCATTTT. As protein: CASSRAARGEGQPQHF.

The chain is built from TRBV11-2 and TRBJ1-4; no reliable D call. The CDR3 loop spans 13 amino acids. Trimming pared 5 bases from V and 5 bases from J, leaving 9 bases between. Germline CDR1 is SGHAT and CDR2 is FQNNGV. CDR3 coding DNA: TGTGCCAGCAGCCACGCAGTGAATGAAAAACTGTTTTTT. Protein sequence: CASSHAVNEKLFF.

The chain employs TRBV2 and TRBJ1-3; tentatively, D is TRBD1 (6 bases). This CDR3 is 15 amino acids long. With 0 bases removed from V and 7 bases from J, the gap between germline ends came to 13 bases. Germline V gene sequence: CDR1 SNHLY, CDR2 FYNNEI. CDR3 sequence: CASSEADGRGNTIYF. The CDR3 DNA is TGTGCCAGCAGTGAAGCGGACGGGAGGGGGAACACCATATATTTT.

The chain uses TRBV30 and TRBJ2-5; D possibly corresponds to TRBD2 (5 bases). CDR3 size: 10 residues. CDR1 GTSNPN and CDR2 SVGIG come from the germline V gene (reference sequence). The V gene lost 8 bases and the J gene lost 14 bases, with 18 bases spanning the gap. CDR3 amino acids: CARGPAVHYF. CDR3 nucleotides: TGTGCCCGTGGTCCAGCGGTGCATTACTTC.

J is TRBJ1-6 and V is TRBV27; 8 nucleotides agree with TRBD1. Trimming took 6 bases from V and 9 from J; bases not matched to a gene: 10. The CDR3 length is 15 residues. Germline V lookup: CDR1 MNHEY, CDR2 SMNVEV (reference sequence). This CDR3 is CASSRGQDGGSPLHF. CDR3 in DNA: TGTGCCAGCAGCCGGGGACAGGACGGAGGTTCACCCCTCCACTTT.

This clone was counted only a few times. This chain uses TRBV9 with TRBJ2-2; 8 nucleotides agree with TRBD2. The CDR3 runs to 16 residues. The junction had 13 bases not matched to a gene; V was cut back by 4 bases and J by 8 bases. The V gene's germline CDR1 is SGDLS and CDR2 YYNGEE. CDR3: CASSHYSGAKEGELFF. CDR3 DNA: TGTGCCAGCAGCCACTATAGCGGGGCGAAGGAGGGGGAGCTGTTTTTT.

The V and J genes are TRBV28 and TRBJ1-5, with 8 nucleotides matching TRBD1. The CDR3 runs to 14 residues. Germline assignment: CDR1 MDHEN and CDR2 SYDVKM. Unmatched junction bases numbered 6, after V lost 6 bases and J lost 5 bases. The CDR3 sequence: CASSLGTGHQPQHF. In DNA form, the CDR3 reads TGTGCCAGCAGCCTAGGGACAGGTCATCAGCCCCAGCATTTT.

The V call is TRBV5-1, the J call TRBJ2-3; TRBD2 matches 16 bases. Germline lookup yields CDR1 SGHRS and CDR2 YFSETQ. Trimming cost V 4 bases and J 1 base; bases outside gene matches: 6. The CDR3 runs 18 residues. CDR3 sequence reads: CASSLGLAGGPGTDTQYF. The CDR3 region has the DNA TGCGCCAGCAGCCTGGGACTAGCGGGAGGGCCAGGCACAGATACGCAGTATTTT.

This clone was seen a handful of times. The chain combines TRBV4-2 with TRBJ1-2; 7 bases agree with TRBD1. The germline V gene encodes CDR1 LGHNA and CDR2 YNFKEQ. The CDR3 is made up of 16 amino acids. Unmatched junction bases numbered 11, after V lost 3 bases and J lost 4 bases. CDR3 in amino acids: CASSQGDREEIYGYTF. CDR3 bases: TGTGCCAGCAGCCAGGGAGACAGGGAAGAAATCTATGGCTACACCTTC.

This chain uses TRBV5-1 with TRBJ2-5; D unresolved. V lost 0 bases to trimming and J lost 7 bases, with 4 bases between them. This CDR3 is built from 11 residues. CDR1 and CDR2 (germline): SGHRS, YFSETQ. CDR3 coding DNA: TGCGCCAGCAGCTTGGACGGGACCCAGTACTTC. Translated: CASSLDGTQYF.

The CDR3 sequence is CASSLRAESYNSPLHF. CDR3 sequence (DNA): TGTGCCAGCAGCTTAAGAGCGGAATCCTATAATTCACCCCTCCACTTT. V and J are TRBV5-6 and TRBJ1-6; D is uncertain. Trimming removed 2 bases at V and 1 base at J, with 10 bases between. The length of the CDR3 is 16 residues. CDR1 is SGHDT and CDR2 is YYEEEE in the germline V gene.

J is TRBJ2-1 and V is TRBV10-3, with a weak D call TRBD2 (6 bases). Between the trimmed V and J ends, which lost 5 bases and 3 bases, there was a span of 14 bases. This CDR3 is 15 amino acids long. Germline assignment: CDR1 ENHRY and CDR2 SYGVKD. The CDR3 spells CAISRDSGGYNEQFF. The CDR3 bases are TGTGCCATCAGTCGGGACTCCGGGGGCTACAATGAGCAGTTCTTC.

The chain links TRBV29-1 to TRBJ1-1; no clear D. CDR3 length equals 11 residues. The germline V gene has CDR1 SQVTM and CDR2 ANQGSEA. V was clipped by 3 bases and J by 8 bases, with 10 bases between them. In DNA, the CDR3 is TGCAGCGTTGACACCCCGGGAGAAGCTTTCTTT. The encoded protein is CSVDTPGEAFF.

This rearrangement joins TRBV6-5 to TRBJ2-7; tentative D call: TRBD2 (5 bases). Germline V CDR1 and CDR2: MNHEY, SVGAGI. This CDR3 comprises 14 residues. Trimming stripped 6 bases from V and 6 bases from J, with 18 bases between. CDR3 bases: TGTGCCAGCAGCAAACCCGGGATAGGCGGCGAGCAGTACTTC. This sequence encodes CASSKPGIGGEQYF.

Written as DNA, the CDR3 is TGTGCCAGCAGTTCCAGGGACAGCTGCCAGCATTTT. The encoded protein is CASSSRDSCQHF. This chain joins TRBV28 and TRBJ1-5, with 7 bases aligning to TRBD1. This CDR3 has 12 amino acids. V lost 4 bases to trimming and J lost 12 bases; unmatched junction nucleotides: 6. Germline CDR1 is MDHEN and CDR2 is SYDVKM.

This clone was seen a single time. J is TRBJ1-1 and V is TRBV9, with 11 bases aligning to TRBD1. From germline, CDR1 is SGDLS and CDR2 YYNGEE. The CDR3 runs 17 residues. V lost 4 bases, J lost 4 bases, and 12 bases stayed unmatched. CDR3 nucleotides: TGTGCCAGCAGCTCAGGACAGGGGGCGAAAGGGGGCACTGAAGCTTTCTTT. Encoded protein: CASSSGQGAKGGTEAFF. Full variable domain (rest looked up from reference TRBV9 and TRBJ1-1): DSGVTQTPKHLITATGQRVTLRCSPRSGDLSVYWYQQSLDQGLQFLIQYYNGEERAKGNILERFSAQQFPDLHSELNLSSLELGDSALYFCASSSGQGAKGGTEAFFGQGTRLTVV.